The 2 T cell receptor beta chains presented below share a single source sample, sequenced in a study of T cells after yellow fever vaccination. TCRdb ran MiXCR on the 5' RACE reads and lists one entry per CDR3 protein. The profile shows 500,000 to 650,000 distinct CDR3 sequences, about 17% of them singletons. The sample in question was PBMCs, obtained about 5 days after the first yellow fever vaccination. The receptor source for this set is a man aged 18 to 30 who received the YFV17D yellow fever vaccine.

The chain links TRBV10-3 to TRBJ2-5, with D possibly being TRBD1 or TRBD2 (5 bases each). The CDR3 has 14 amino acids. Trimming removed 2 bases from V and 4 bases from J, with 11 bases in between. Germline CDR1 reads ENHRY; CDR2 reads SYGVKD. The CDR3 nucleotides are TGTGCCATCAGTGAGGTGGCTGGGGGAGAGACCCAGTACTTC. Protein sequence: CAISEVAGGETQYF.

The chain couples TRBV4-1 to TRBJ1-5; D is unresolved. V dropped 0 bases and J dropped 1 base, with 7 bases sitting between them. Per the germline V gene, CDR1 is MGHRA and CDR2 is YSYEKL. This CDR3 has 15 amino acids. The CDR3 is CASSQDDLSNQPQHF. As DNA, the CDR3 is TGCGCCAGCAGCCAAGACGACCTGAGCAATCAGCCCCAGCATTTT.